Shown below are 30 T cell receptor beta chains from a single sample sequenced in a study of blood T cell repertoires in COVID-19. The data were produced by immunoSEQ multiplex PCR, yet TCRdb's version contains in-frame clones alone and is incomplete. The sample holds more than 55,000 clones, 75% to 90% seen once. Sample: peripheral blood. Receptor source: a human donor with active COVID-19. The donor label of this sample is uncertain.

CDR3 sequence (DNA): TGTGCCAGCAGCTTTGGGACTAGCGGGGCCACAGATACGCAGTATTTT. Translated, it gives CASSFGTSGATDTQYF. The rearrangement uses TRBV7-3 and TRBJ2-3; 13 nucleotides line up with TRBD2. The CDR3 covers 16 residues. Per the germline V gene, CDR1 is SGHTA and CDR2 is FQGTGA. The V and J ends lost 3 bases and 2 bases, in that order; junction bases with no gene match: 2.

The chain couples TRBV18 to TRBJ1-1; no definite D call. The V gene's germline CDR1 is KGHSH and CDR2 LQKENI. There are 14 residues in the CDR3. The V end was cut by 3 bases, the J end by 1 base, with 9 bases between. The CDR3 nucleotides read TGTGCCAGCTCACCCCAGGAGGCGAACACTGAAGCTTTCTTT. Protein sequence: CASSPQEANTEAFF.

The genes are TRBV19 and TRBJ1-6; D uncertain. CDR1 and CDR2 from the germline V gene are LNHDA and SQIVND (reference sequence). Trimming removed 8 bases from V and 0 bases from J, with 8 bases in between. CDR3 size: 14 residues. This CDR3 reads CASRGSSYNSPLHF. CDR3 bases: TGTGCCAGTCGAGGGAGCTCCTATAATTCACCCCTCCACTTT.

The chain uses TRBV27 and TRBJ1-5, with TRBD1 identical over 10 bases. This CDR3 region has 19 residues. J lost 0 bases, V lost 2 bases, and 10 bases had no gene match. The germline V gene encodes CDR1 MNHEY and CDR2 SMNVEV (reference sequence). The CDR3 region has the DNA TGTGCCAGCAGTTTAATTTGGGACAGGGGCTCATATAGCAATCAGCCCCAGCATTTT. Translation: CASSLIWDRGSYSNQPQHF.

This sequence joins TRBV30 and TRBJ1-6, with unresolved D. The CDR3 loop spans 14 amino acids. Trimming shortened V by 4 bases and J by 7 bases, and 14 bases separated the two germline ends. Per germline, CDR1 GTSNPN and CDR2 SVGIG (reference sequence). The CDR3 here is CAWTFATGNSPLHF. Here the CDR3 DNA reads TGTGCCTGGACCTTCGCCACGGGAAATTCACCCCTCCACTTT.

This chain joins TRBV6-5 and TRBJ2-5, with a tentative D call TRBD2 (5 bases). The V gene's germline CDR1 is MNHEY and CDR2 SVGAGI. The CDR3 is 13 residues long. The V end was cut by 2 bases, the J end by 2 bases, with 6 bases between. DNA of the CDR3: TGTGCCAGCAGTTACCCGGGACAAGAGACCCAGTACTTC. It translates to CASSYPGQETQYF.

This sequence joins TRBV7-2 and TRBJ2-5; TRBD2 matches at 7 bases. V lost 6 bases to trimming and J lost 1 base; unmatched junction nucleotides: 8. Germline lookup yields CDR1 SGHTA and CDR2 FQGNSA. The length of the CDR3 is 15 residues. CDR3 in amino acids: CASRTEGGAQETQYF. CDR3 DNA sequence: TGTGCCAGCAGAACCGAGGGAGGGGCCCAAGAGACCCAGTACTTC.

CDR3 protein: CASSLGAAYEQYF. CDR3 in DNA: TGTGCCAGCAGCTTGGGGGCCGCCTACGAGCAGTACTTC. The chain uses TRBV5-5 and TRBJ2-7; no clear D. From germline, CDR1 is SGHKS and CDR2 YYEKEE (reference sequence). V gave up 0 bases and J gave up 2 bases, with 6 bases separating them. The CDR3 length is 13 residues.

This chain links TRBV18 with TRBJ2-2; no definite D call. Between the trimmed V and J ends, which lost 0 bases and 6 bases, there was a span of 11 bases. The CDR3 sequence is 15 residues long. From germline, CDR1 is KGHSH and CDR2 LQKENI. CDR3 residues: CASSPPNGHSGELFF. In nucleotides, the CDR3 is TGTGCCAGCTCACCACCAAACGGTCACTCCGGGGAGCTGTTTTTT. The full variable domain, in which reference TRBV18 and TRBJ2-2 provide the parts outside the CDR3, is NAGVMQNPRHLVRRRGQEARLRCSPMKGHSHVYWYRQLPEEGLKFMVYLQKENIIDESGMPKERFSAEFPKEGPSILRIQQVVRGDSAAYFCASSPPNGHSGELFFGEGSRLTVL.

The genes are TRBV4-2 and TRBJ2-3; 9 nucleotides agree with TRBD2. The junction had 10 bases not matched to a gene; V was cut back by 6 bases and J by 3 bases. The CDR3 length is 16 residues. Looked up from germline, CDR1 is LGHNA and CDR2 is YNFKEQ. CDR3 region: CASRDRSGGPTDTQYF. DNA for the CDR3: TGTGCCAGCAGAGACCGGAGCGGGGGGCCAACAGATACGCAGTATTTT.

V gene TRBV28 combines with J gene TRBJ2-7; 11 bases are a match to TRBD1. V was clipped by 5 bases and J by 0 bases; unmatched bases: 12. CDR1 MDHEN and CDR2 SYDVKM come from the germline V gene. The length of the CDR3 is 18 residues. The CDR3 DNA reads TGTGCCAGCAGTGGGACAGGGGGAGGGCCGGGAACCTCCTACGAGCAGTACTTC. This encodes CASSGTGGGPGTSYEQYF.

V gene TRBV19 combines with J gene TRBJ1-2; 12 nucleotides align to TRBD1. V lost 3 bases and J lost 7; bases outside the gene matches: 3. The V gene's germline CDR1 is LNHDA and CDR2 SQIVND (reference sequence). CDR3 length: 14 amino acids. The CDR3 is CASSMGQGARGYTF. CDR3 DNA: TGTGCCAGTAGTATGGGACAGGGGGCGCGTGGCTACACCTTC.

This clone was recorded once. Its ends do not fully match the called genes, so a read error is possible. The genes are TRBV12-3 or TRBV12-4 and TRBJ2-1, with D perhaps TRBD1 (6 bases). The CDR3 spans 13 residues. CDR3 protein: CASILSGAGEQFF. CDR3 coding DNA: TGTGCCAGCATTTTATCAGGGGCGGGTGAGCAGTTCTTC.

The chain links TRBV11-2 to TRBJ2-7, with D tentatively TRBD1 (5 bases). V lost 2 bases, J lost 6 bases, and 14 bases lay in between. The CDR3 runs 14 residues. Germline V gene lookup returns CDR1 SGHAT and CDR2 FQNNGV. The CDR3 protein is CASSLSRRGGEQYF. The CDR3 DNA sequence: TGTGCCAGCAGCTTAAGTCGAAGGGGTGGCGAGCAGTACTTC.

The CDR3 sequence: CASSQDSRGQKPQHF. The CDR3 DNA reads TGCGCCAGCAGCCAAGATAGCAGGGGGCAGAAGCCCCAGCATTTT. The rearrangement links TRBV4-3 to TRBJ1-5, with 8 positions matching TRBD1. Per germline, CDR1 LGHNA and CDR2 YSLEER. The CDR3 has 15 amino acids. Losses at the gene ends were 0 bases for V and 8 bases for J; bases not matched to a gene: 6.

CDR3 DNA sequence: TGTGCCAGCAGCTTAGGAGGGTGGAGCACCGGGGAGCTGTTTTTT. This codes for CASSLGGWSTGELFF. The rearrangement uses TRBV5-4 and TRBJ2-2, with D possibly TRBD2 on 6 matching bases. The germline V and J ends were trimmed by 2 bases and 4 bases, with 12 bases remaining between them. This CDR3 region has 15 residues. The germline CDR1 and CDR2 sequences are SGHNT and YYREEE (reference sequence).

V usage is TRBV4-2 and J usage is TRBJ2-1; 8 bases fit TRBD1. CDR1 and CDR2 from the germline V gene are LGHNA and YNFKEQ. The length of the CDR3 is 16 residues. Trimming at V came to 4 bases and at J to 8 bases, leaving 13 bases not matched to a gene. CDR3 protein: CASSPLTGQVVHEQFF. In DNA form, the CDR3 reads TGTGCCAGCAGCCCGTTGACGGGACAGGTTGTACATGAGCAGTTCTTC.

V gene TRBV5-6 combines with J gene TRBJ2-7; TRBD1 agrees at 9 bases. Germline CDR1 and CDR2: SGHDT and YYEEEE. The V and J ends lost 4 bases and 2 bases, in that order; junction bases with no gene match: 4. This CDR3 has 14 amino acids. CDR3 loop: CASSRQGGTYEQYF. CDR3 coding DNA: TGTGCCAGCAGCCGACAGGGGGGAACCTACGAGCAGTACTTC.

This chain joins TRBV4-2 and TRBJ2-1, with D possibly being TRBD2 (7 bases). In germline, CDR1 is LGHNA, CDR2 YNFKEQ. The CDR3 has 16 amino acids. Between the trimmed V and J ends, which lost 0 bases and 9 bases, there was a span of 18 bases. The DNA for the CDR3 is TGTGCCAGCAGCCAAGACGGAGGGGGGGCCGTTGGTGAGCAGTTCTTC. It translates to CASSQDGGGAVGEQFF.

J is TRBJ1-2 and V is TRBV24-1, with a tentative D call TRBD1 (6 bases). The CDR3 length is 13 residues. Germline V lookup: CDR1 KGHDR, CDR2 SFDVKD. The V gene lost 2 bases and the J gene lost 8 bases, with 11 bases spanning the gap. CDR3 sequence (DNA): TGTGCCACCAGTGATTCACAGGGTCGGGGCTACACCTTC. Protein sequence: CATSDSQGRGYTF.

The chain couples TRBV10-3 to TRBJ1-1, with D maybe TRBD1 (6 bases). CDR1 ENHRY and CDR2 SYGVKD come from the germline V gene. The CDR3 is 12 amino acids. The germline V and J ends were trimmed by 10 bases and 1 base, with 10 bases remaining between them. In nucleotides, the CDR3 is TGTGCCACCGAAGGGGGGAACACTGAAGCTTTCTTT. Translated, it gives CATEGGNTEAFF.

The chain links TRBV5-1 to TRBJ1-1; 8 nucleotides agree with TRBD1. Germline V gene lookup returns CDR1 SGHRS and CDR2 YFSETQ. V shed 2 bases, J shed 6 bases, and the junction held 6 bases outside the gene matches. The CDR3 totals 14 residues. CDR3 residues: CASSLRTGMAEAFF. As DNA, the CDR3 is TGCGCCAGCAGCTTACGGACAGGGATGGCTGAAGCTTTCTTT. The whole variable domain, filled in from reference TRBV5-1 and TRBJ1-1, reads KAGVTQTPRYLIKTRGQQVTLSCSPISGHRSVSWYQQTPGQGLQFLFEYFSETQRNKGNFPGRFSGRQFSNSRSEMNVSTLELGDSALYLCASSLRTGMAEAFFGQGTRLTVV.

The chain joins TRBV18 to TRBJ1-5; possible D gene TRBD1, 6 bases. The CDR3 is made up of 13 amino acids. The V gene's germline CDR1 is KGHSH and CDR2 LQKENI. Trimming took 6 bases from V and 6 from J, leaving 12 bases between them. The CDR3 DNA follows: TGTGCCAGCTCGCCAGGGGAGGGTCAGCCCCAGCATTTT. It translates to CASSPGEGQPQHF.

The rearrangement links TRBV6-2 or TRBV6-3 to TRBJ1-6; 9 bases match TRBD1. The V segment lost 2 bases and the J segment 8 bases; nucleotides outside the gene matches: 4. The CDR3 has 15 residues. Germline V gene data show CDR1 as MNHEY and CDR2 as SVGEGT. The CDR3 sequence: CASSYENRGHSPLHF. CDR3 in DNA: TGTGCCAGCAGTTACGAGAACAGGGGGCATTCACCCCTCCACTTT.

The chain recombines TRBV6-5 with TRBJ1-2; D is perhaps TRBD1 (6 bases). Trimming left V 2 bases short and J 7 bases short, with 14 bases between. CDR1 and CDR2 from the germline V gene are MNHEY and SVGAGI. The CDR3 has 14 residues. The CDR3 spells CASSYGRGSSGYTF. As DNA, the CDR3 is TGTGCCAGCAGTTACGGCAGGGGATCGAGTGGCTACACCTTC.

The chain is built from TRBV6-2 or TRBV6-3 and TRBJ2-4; no clear D. The J call is in doubt because the DNA end fits TRBJ2-7 better. This CDR3 spans 11 amino acids. Germline loops: CDR1 MNHEY, CDR2 SVGEGT. This CDR3 is CASSYSSEQYF. The CDR3 DNA follows: TGTGCCAGCAGTTACAGTAGCGAGCAGTACTTC.

This CDR3 is CAWSAGGPYEQYF. The CDR3 DNA reads TGTGCCTGGAGTGCGGGTGGCCCCTACGAGCAGTACTTC. V and J are TRBV30 and TRBJ2-7; the D is unclear. This CDR3 has 13 residues. V dropped 1 base and J dropped 2 bases, with 9 bases sitting between them. CDR1 and CDR2 from the germline V gene are GTSNPN and SVGIG (reference sequence).

The rearrangement uses TRBV30 and TRBJ2-1; TRBD2 agrees at 9 bases. The CDR3 consists of 16 residues. The junction had 9 bases not matched to a gene; V was cut back by 0 bases and J by 6 bases. Germline CDR1 reads GTSNPN; CDR2 reads SVGIG (reference sequence). The CDR3 sequence is CAWSVFRTSVINEQFF. CDR3 coding DNA: TGTGCCTGGAGTGTATTTAGGACTAGCGTGATCAATGAGCAGTTCTTC. Drawing the rest from reference TRBV30 and TRBJ2-1, the complete variable domain is SQTIHQWPATLVQPVGSPLSLECTVEGTSNPNLYWYRQAAGRGLQLLFYSVGIGQISSEVPQNLSASRPQDRQFILSSKKLLLSDSGFYLCAWSVFRTSVINEQFFGPGTRLTVL.

This chain connects TRBV10-3 to TRBJ1-1; unclear D gene. Germline V gives CDR1 ENHRY, CDR2 SYGVKD. V was cut by 4 bases and J by 2 bases, with 8 bases left in between. The CDR3 extends over 13 amino acids. In nucleotides, the CDR3 is TGTGCCATCAGTGGAGGCGAAAACACTGAAGCTTTCTTT. The encoded protein is CAISGGENTEAFF.

This clone occurred a few times. The gene calls are TRBV5-5 and TRBJ2-1; weak D call: TRBD1 (5 bases). The germline V gene encodes CDR1 SGHKS and CDR2 YYEKEE (reference sequence). This CDR3 contains 14 residues. The ends were cut back, 0 bases at V and 6 bases at J, with 10 bases in the middle. CDR3 nucleotide sequence: TGTGCCAGCAGCTTGGAAGGGGTCGGCAATGAGCAGTTCTTC. It codes for CASSLEGVGNEQFF.